The T cell receptor beta chain under discussion was sequenced for a study of shared T cell receptors in the human thymus. Clones were read by immunoSEQ multiplex PCR, and TCRdb kept only the in-frame ones, dropping some. The repertoire includes some 640,000 clones, around 87% of them detected once, and over 0.008% sits in the top ten. Germline V gene sequence: CDR1 PRHDT, CDR2 FYEKMQ (reference sequence). The CDR3 extends over 17 amino acids. The ends lost 5 bases at V and 2 bases at J; junction bases unmatched: 8. The same specimen was also included in a second study, on human thymus T cells. That work contributes: There were highly overlapping thymic repertoires among unrelated individuals, as related research reported.

The sequence came from a boy younger than two with a congenital heart defect. The rearrangement joins TRBV13 to TRBJ2-1; 11 nucleotides match TRBD2. Sequencing input: thymocytes. The CDR3 sequence: CASSKTSGAPPYNEQFF. DNA of the CDR3: TGTGCCAGCAGCAAGACTAGCGGGGCACCCCCCTACAATGAGCAGTTCTTC.